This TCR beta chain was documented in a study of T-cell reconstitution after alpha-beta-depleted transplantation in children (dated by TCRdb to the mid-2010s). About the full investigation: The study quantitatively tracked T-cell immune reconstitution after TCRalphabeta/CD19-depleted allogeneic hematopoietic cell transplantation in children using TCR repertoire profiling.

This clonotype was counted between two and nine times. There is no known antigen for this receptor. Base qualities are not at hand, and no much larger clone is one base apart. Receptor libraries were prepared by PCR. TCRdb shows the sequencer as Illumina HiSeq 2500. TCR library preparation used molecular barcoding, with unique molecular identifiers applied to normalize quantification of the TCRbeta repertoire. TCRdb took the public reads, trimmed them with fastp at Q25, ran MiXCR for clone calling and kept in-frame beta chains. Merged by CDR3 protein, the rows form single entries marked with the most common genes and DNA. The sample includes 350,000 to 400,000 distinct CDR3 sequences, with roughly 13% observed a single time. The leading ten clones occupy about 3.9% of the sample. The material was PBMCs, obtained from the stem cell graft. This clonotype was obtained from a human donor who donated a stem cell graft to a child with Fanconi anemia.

The DNA sequence follows: TGCAGCGTCCAACTAGGCAGGACCAACACTGAAGCTTTCTTT. The translation is CSVQLGRTNTEAFF. Rearrangement joined TRBV29-1 to TRBJ1-1; confidence is insufficient to name the D gene. CDR1 is given as SQVTM and CDR2 as ANQGSEA, both from the germline V gene. From cysteine to phenylalanine, the CDR3 is 14 amino acids long. The retained sequence is limited to the CDR3, 42 bases, with the frame set at the first base. V is clipped by 6 bases and J by 2 bases, and the sequence between their germline boundaries is 16 bases long.